These T cell receptor beta chains were read from a single sample in a study of cytomegalovirus exposure and HLA in healthy donors. Produced via immunoSEQ multiplex PCR; TCRdb's table is partial and in-frame only. The sample has about 220,000 clones, over 70% seen once. Sequenced: PBMCs. These receptors were taken from a woman in her twenties or thirties in good health and CMV-seropositive. Each CDR3 is given with its conserved first and last residue. Fields, in order: V gene, D gene, clone size, J gene, CDR3 protein, CDR3 DNA. D genes are given only for firm matches. Clone sizes are given selectively: once, few, many, or a class where the clone is expanded.

V gene: TRBV5-1
D gene: NA
clone size: NA
J gene: TRBJ2-2
CDR3 protein: CASSLQSPGELFF
CDR3 DNA: TGCGCCAGCAGCTTACAGTCCCCCGGGGAGCTGTTTTTT

V gene: TRBV18
D gene: NA
clone size: NA
J gene: TRBJ2-6
CDR3 protein: CASSPGSKGSSGANVLTF
CDR3 DNA: TGTGCCAGCTCACCTGGTTCTAAAGGGAGCTCTGGGGCCAACGTCCTGACTTTC

V gene: TRBV2
D gene: TRBD1
clone size: NA
J gene: TRBJ1-2
CDR3 protein: CASRRGTALPYGYTF
CDR3 DNA: TGTGCCAGCAGGAGGGGGACAGCCCTCCCCTATGGCTACACCTTC

V gene: TRBV4-2
D gene: NA
clone size: NA
J gene: TRBJ2-1
CDR3 protein: CASSLLPRETVNNEQFF
CDR3 DNA: TGTGCCAGCAGCCTTTTACCGAGGGAGACGGTGAACAATGAGCAGTTCTTC

V gene: TRBV23-1
D gene: TRBD2
clone size: NA
J gene: TRBJ2-7
CDR3 protein: CASSHRVAGEPLVYEQYF
CDR3 DNA: TGCGCCAGCAGTCATAGGGTAGCGGGAGAGCCCCTCGTTTACGAGCAGTACTTC

V gene: TRBV19
D gene: TRBD1
clone size: NA
J gene: TRBJ1-2
CDR3 protein: CASSRQGQGFGYTF
CDR3 DNA: TGTGCCAGTAGTAGACAGGGACAGGGGTTTGGCTACACCTTC

V gene: TRBV6-5
D gene: NA
clone size: few
J gene: TRBJ2-7
CDR3 protein: CASKRRGLGDEQYF
CDR3 DNA: TGTGCCAGCAAGCGGAGGGGGCTTGGGGACGAGCAGTACTTC

V gene: TRBV9
D gene: NA
clone size: NA
J gene: TRBJ1-5
CDR3 protein: CASSAGQSYQPQHF
CDR3 DNA: TGTGCCAGCAGCGCAGGGCAGTCATATCAGCCCCAGCATTTT

V gene: TRBV28
D gene: NA
clone size: few
J gene: TRBJ2-4
CDR3 protein: CASSPAGSNKNIQYF
CDR3 DNA: TGTGCCAGCAGCCCGGCGGGCAGCAATAAAAACATTCAGTACTTC

V gene: TRBV5-6
D gene: NA
clone size: NA
J gene: TRBJ1-1
CDR3 protein: CASNYRASYTEAFF
CDR3 DNA: TGTGCCAGCAATTACCGGGCCTCTTACACTGAAGCTTTCTTT

V gene: TRBV4-2
D gene: NA
clone size: NA
J gene: TRBJ2-7
CDR3 protein: CASSQDAGAYEQYF
CDR3 DNA: TGTGCCAGCAGCCAAGATGCTGGAGCCTACGAGCAGTACTTC

V gene: TRBV5-1
D gene: NA
clone size: NA
J gene: TRBJ1-1
CDR3 protein: CASSLTGSTEAFF
CDR3 DNA: TGCGCCAGCAGCTTGACCGGAAGCACTGAAGCTTTCTTT

V gene: TRBV11-3
D gene: TRBD2
clone size: NA
J gene: TRBJ2-7
CDR3 protein: CASSPGLAGVSEQYF
CDR3 DNA: TGTGCCAGCAGCCCCGGACTAGCGGGAGTCAGCGAGCAGTACTTC

V gene: TRBV4-1
D gene: TRBD1
clone size: NA
J gene: TRBJ1-2
CDR3 protein: CASSQPGTGKGYTF
CDR3 DNA: TGCGCCAGCAGCCAACCTGGGACAGGAAAAGGCTACACCTTC

V gene: TRBV2
D gene: TRBD1
clone size: NA
J gene: TRBJ1-4
CDR3 protein: CASRGTGEWEKLFF
CDR3 DNA: TGTGCCAGCAGGGGAACAGGGGAGTGGGAAAAACTGTTTTTT

V gene: TRBV14
D gene: TRBD2
clone size: NA
J gene: TRBJ2-1
CDR3 protein: CASSFGSGRGFYNEQFF
CDR3 DNA: TGTGCCAGCAGCTTCGGAAGCGGGAGAGGTTTCTACAATGAGCAGTTCTTC

V gene: TRBV9
D gene: NA
clone size: NA
J gene: TRBJ1-2
CDR3 protein: CASSVAGGNNYGYTF
CDR3 DNA: TGTGCCAGCAGCGTAGCGGGCGGCAATAACTATGGCTACACCTTC

V gene: TRBV29-1
D gene: NA
clone size: NA
J gene: TRBJ1-1
CDR3 protein: CSALTDVNTEAFF
CDR3 DNA: TGCAGCGCTCTGACAGACGTGAACACTGAAGCTTTCTTT

V gene: TRBV9
D gene: NA
clone size: NA
J gene: TRBJ2-2
CDR3 protein: CASSVGLHLNTGELFF
CDR3 DNA: TGTGCCAGCAGCGTAGGTCTACACCTGAACACCGGGGAGCTGTTTTTT

V gene: TRBV25-1
D gene: TRBD1
clone size: NA
J gene: TRBJ1-1
CDR3 protein: CASSPYSPGQRNTEAFF
CDR3 DNA: TGTGCCAGCAGTCCCTATTCTCCGGGACAGCGGAACACTGAAGCTTTCTTT

V gene: TRBV6-5
D gene: TRBD2
clone size: once
J gene: TRBJ2-7
CDR3 protein: CASTVTSGSRYEQYF
CDR3 DNA: TGTGCCAGCACGGTCACTAGCGGGAGCAGGTACGAGCAGTACTTC

V gene: TRBV30
D gene: NA
clone size: NA
J gene: TRBJ2-2
CDR3 protein: CAWTATDSSAGELFF
CDR3 DNA: TGTGCCTGGACCGCGACGGACAGCAGCGCCGGGGAGCTGTTTTTT

V gene: TRBV25-1
D gene: NA
clone size: NA
J gene: TRBJ1-2
CDR3 protein: CASSETAKANYGYTF
CDR3 DNA: TGTGCCAGCAGTGAAACAGCCAAAGCTAACTATGGCTACACCTTC

V gene: TRBV30
D gene: NA
clone size: NA
J gene: TRBJ1-5
CDR3 protein: CATSFGVGQPQHF
CDR3 DNA: TGTGCCACCTCATTCGGGGTCGGGCAGCCCCAGCATTTT

V gene: TRBV6-1
D gene: NA
clone size: once
J gene: TRBJ2-1
CDR3 protein: CACSYNEQFF
CDR3 DNA: TGTGCGTGCTCCTACAATGAGCAGTTCTTC

V gene: TRBV6-5
D gene: NA
clone size: NA
J gene: TRBJ2-3
CDR3 protein: CASSYLQGTDTQYF
CDR3 DNA: TGTGCCAGCAGTTACCTCCAGGGCACAGATACGCAGTATTTT

V gene: TRBV10-3
D gene: TRBD1
clone size: NA
J gene: TRBJ2-1
CDR3 protein: CATRHGTGGNNEQFF
CDR3 DNA: TGTGCCACCAGACACGGGACAGGGGGAAACAATGAGCAGTTCTTC

V gene: TRBV5-1
D gene: TRBD2
clone size: NA
J gene: TRBJ2-1
CDR3 protein: CASSLDTSGPNEQFF
CDR3 DNA: TGCGCCAGCAGCTTGGATACTAGCGGGCCCAATGAGCAGTTCTTC

V gene: TRBV11-2
D gene: NA
clone size: NA
J gene: TRBJ1-2
CDR3 protein: CASSLEGVRSSNGYTF
CDR3 DNA: TGTGCCAGCAGCTTAGAGGGGGTAAGGTCGTCGAATGGCTACACCTTC

V gene: TRBV4-3
D gene: TRBD2
clone size: NA
J gene: TRBJ2-5
CDR3 protein: CASSQDRLAGSTQYF
CDR3 DNA: TGCGCCAGCAGCCAAGATCGGCTAGCGGGGAGCACCCAGTACTTC

V gene: TRBV9
D gene: TRBD2
clone size: NA
J gene: TRBJ2-7
CDR3 protein: CASSTSGSSYEQYF
CDR3 DNA: TGTGCCAGCAGTACTAGCGGGAGCTCCTACGAGCAGTACTTC

V gene: TRBV6-5
D gene: NA
clone size: NA
J gene: TRBJ1-1
CDR3 protein: CASRPRGDYTEAFF
CDR3 DNA: TGTGCCAGCAGACCCAGGGGTGATTACACTGAAGCTTTCTTT

V gene: TRBV30
D gene: NA
clone size: NA
J gene: TRBJ2-7
CDR3 protein: CAWSPSDRTSYEQYF
CDR3 DNA: TGTGCCTGGAGTCCCTCAGACAGGACATCCTACGAGCAGTACTTC

V gene: TRBV19
D gene: NA
clone size: NA
J gene: TRBJ2-6
CDR3 protein: CASSISGSGANVLTF
CDR3 DNA: TGTGCCAGTAGTATTTCGGGCTCTGGGGCCAACGTCCTGACTTTC

V gene: TRBV11-2
D gene: NA
clone size: NA
J gene: TRBJ1-2
CDR3 protein: CASSFSVLYGYTF
CDR3 DNA: TGTGCCAGCAGCTTCTCGGTCCTCTATGGCTACACCTTC